These 25 T cell receptor beta chains came from one sample sequenced in a study of blood T cell repertoires in COVID-19 (dated by TCRdb to 2018 to 2021). Preparation of the library involved the immunoSEQ multiplex PCR assay. The clones in this table, taken by TCRdb from immuneACCESS, are in-frame only. Not every clone is retained; where verified, under half of the shortfall comes from an unresolved V gene, and the cause of the rest is unknown. This sample gives roughly 48,000 clones in total; roughly 89% of them show up just once. Clones ranked in the top ten supply approximately 30% of the sample. The sample consisted of peripheral blood. The receptors come from a woman older than 75 with acute or convalescent COVID-19.

V and J are TRBV29-1 and TRBJ1-6; 9 positions match TRBD1. In germline, CDR1 is SQVTM, CDR2 ANQGSEA. V trimming: 4 bases; J trimming: 10 bases; junction bases outside the gene matches: 2. The CDR3 consists of 12 residues. The CDR3 DNA is TGCAGCGTTGGGACAGGGGACTCACCCCTCCACTTT. Translation: CSVGTGDSPLHF.

The J gene is TRBJ2-5, the V gene TRBV2; 9 nucleotides align to TRBD2. CDR1 SNHLY and CDR2 FYNNEI come from the germline V gene. CDR3 length: 15 residues. With V trimmed by 6 bases and J by 4 bases, 9 bases remained unmatched. The CDR3: CASRVAGDAGETQYF. Here the CDR3 DNA reads TGTGCCAGCAGGGTAGCGGGGGACGCAGGAGAGACCCAGTACTTC.

J is TRBJ2-7 and V is TRBV28; 9 positions agree with TRBD1. CDR1 and CDR2 (germline): MDHEN, SYDVKM. The CDR3 is 14 residues long. J gave up 6 bases and V 3 bases, and 6 bases lay outside the gene matches. CDR3 bases: TGTGCCAGCAGTTTCGTCGGGACAGGGCTCGAGCAGTACTTC. This encodes CASSFVGTGLEQYF.

The chain joins TRBV3-1 (or the pseudogene TRBV3-2) to TRBJ1-4, with D unclear. V was shortened by 4 bases and J by 6 bases, with 12 bases between the two germline ends. Germline V lookup: CDR1 LGHDT, CDR2 YNNKEL (reference sequence). CDR3 length equals 14 residues. The CDR3 here is CASSPHTVDEKLFF. DNA for the CDR3: TGTGCCAGCAGCCCGCATACTGTAGATGAAAAACTGTTTTTT.

The rearrangement joins TRBV28 to TRBJ2-7, with 10 bases lining up with TRBD1. CDR1 MDHEN and CDR2 SYDVKM come from the germline V gene. CDR3 length: 16 residues. V lost 5 bases and J lost 1; bases outside the gene matches: 8. CDR3 nucleotide sequence: TGTGCCAGCAGTCCGACAGGGGGCTGGGTATCCTACGAGCAGTACGTC. As protein: CASSPTGGWVSYEQYV.

This sequence joins TRBV27 and TRBJ2-2; 7 bases are shared with TRBD1. The CDR3 has 14 amino acids. The junction had 6 bases not matched to a gene; V was cut back by 5 bases and J by 6 bases. CDR1 is MNHEY and CDR2 is SMNVEV in the germline V gene (reference sequence). CDR3 region: CASSRDRVAGELFF. CDR3 coding DNA: TGTGCCAGCAGTCGAGACAGGGTCGCCGGGGAGCTGTTTTTT.

The chain has TRBV18 and TRBJ2-5; maybe TRBD2 (6 bases). The CDR3 spans 14 residues. Germline assignment: CDR1 KGHSH and CDR2 LQKENI. V lost 3 bases to trimming and J lost 2 bases, with 10 bases between them. CDR3 residues: CASSPSGLQETQYF. CDR3 in DNA: TGTGCCAGCTCACCGTCGGGACTTCAAGAGACCCAGTACTTC.

The CDR3 nucleotides read TGTGCCAGCAGTGATGACAATAATCAGCCCCAGCATTTT. It specifies CASSDDNNQPQHF. The V gene is TRBV2, the J gene TRBJ1-5; D gene ambiguous. The CDR3 is made up of 13 amino acids. Germline values: CDR1 SNHLY, CDR2 FYNNEI. V lost 3 bases, J lost 4 bases, and 7 bases lay in between.

The chain links TRBV6-1 to TRBJ1-6; TRBD1 matches 9 bases. V lost 2 bases to trimming and J lost 6 bases; unmatched junction nucleotides: 5. The CDR3 totals 16 residues. Germline assignment: CDR1 MNHNS and CDR2 SASEGT. The CDR3 coding sequence is TGTGCCAGCAGTGAACTCCCGGACAGGGGTAATTCACCCCTCCACTTT. It translates to CASSELPDRGNSPLHF.

This clone has only a few counts. The gene calls are TRBV5-1 and TRBJ1-5; no definite D call. This CDR3 has 13 residues. The V gene lost 1 base and the J gene lost 4 bases, with 6 bases spanning the gap. Germline V lookup: CDR1 SGHRS, CDR2 YFSETQ. The DNA of the CDR3 is TGCGCCAGCAGCTTGCAGGTAAATCAGCCCCAGCATTTT. This encodes CASSLQVNQPQHF.

The chain couples TRBV28 to TRBJ1-5; TRBD1 is a possible D gene (6 bases). CDR3 length: 15 residues. V was cut by 2 bases and J by 4 bases, with 12 bases left in between. From germline, CDR1 is MDHEN and CDR2 SYDVKM. The CDR3 region has the DNA TGTGCCAGCAGTTTAACAGGGCTCGGGAATCAGCCCCAGCATTTT. Translating gives CASSLTGLGNQPQHF.

This clone has only one observation. The chain has TRBV6-1 and TRBJ1-6; D is perhaps TRBD1 (5 bases). The CDR3 length is 16 residues. The germline V and J ends were trimmed by 0 bases and 7 bases, with 13 bases remaining between them. Germline loops: CDR1 MNHNS, CDR2 SASEGT. The DNA of the CDR3 is TGTGCCAGCAGTGAAGCTCTAACGGACAAAAATTCACCCCTCCACTTT. This translates into CASSEALTDKNSPLHF.

The chain combines TRBV6-5 with TRBJ2-5; 8 bases are a match to TRBD1. The junction had 5 bases not matched to a gene; V was cut back by 6 bases and J by 5 bases. Germline V gives CDR1 MNHEY, CDR2 SVGAGI. The CDR3 is 13 residues long. CDR3 amino acids: CASRRQGRETQYF. CDR3 in DNA: TGTGCCAGCAGACGACAGGGGAGGGAGACCCAGTACTTC.

The chain combines TRBV19 with TRBJ2-1, with 7 bases lining up with TRBD1. The junction had 3 bases not matched to a gene; V was cut back by 6 bases and J by 4 bases. The CDR3 runs to 13 residues. The germline V gene has CDR1 LNHDA and CDR2 SQIVND (reference sequence). The CDR3 region has the DNA TGTGCCAGTAGACAGGGGAATTACAATGAGCAGTTCTTC. Translated: CASRQGNYNEQFF.

The V call is TRBV28, the J call TRBJ1-5, with D possibly matching TRBD1 (5 bases). The CDR3 spans 16 residues. The V end lost 7 bases, the J end lost 0 bases, and 16 bases lay between the germline ends. In germline, CDR1 is MDHEN, CDR2 SYDVKM. CDR3 nucleotides: TGTGCCAGCACCTTCCCCCGCAGGGCTAGCAATCAGCCCCAGCATTTT. It yields the protein CASTFPRRASNQPQHF.

This clone was seen a single time. CDR3 region: CASRLTGTETQYF. The CDR3 DNA sequence: TGTGCCAGCAGGCTCACAGGGACAGAGACCCAGTACTTC. The genes are TRBV12-3 or TRBV12-4 and TRBJ2-5, with a weak D call TRBD1 (6 bases). Trimming pared 6 bases from V and 4 bases from J, leaving 12 bases between. This CDR3 has 13 residues.

V gene TRBV3-1 (or the pseudogene TRBV3-2) combines with J gene TRBJ1-2, with 9 bases aligning to TRBD1. Germline CDR1 LGHDT, CDR2 YNNKEL (reference sequence). The J segment lost 6 bases and the V segment lost 2 bases, leaving 7 bases of the junction unmatched. The CDR3 is 15 residues long. The CDR3 DNA reads as TGTGCCAGCAGCCAACCTACAGGGGGCGCGGATGGCTACACCTTC. Translating gives CASSQPTGGADGYTF.

This clone occurred once. V usage is TRBV2 and J usage is TRBJ1-1; D remains unclear. Per the germline V gene, CDR1 is SNHLY and CDR2 is FYNNEI. The CDR3 runs 11 residues. Trimming removed 4 bases at V and 6 bases at J, with 6 bases between. For the CDR3, the DNA is TGTGCCAGCAGTGTAACGGCTGAAGCTTTCTTT. As protein: CASSVTAEAFF.

This clone has more than one count but fewer than ten. The CDR3 loop is CASSRTLGQGLTEAFF. CDR3 nucleotides: TGTGCCAGCAGCCGGACCCTGGGACAGGGATTAACTGAAGCTTTCTTT. This chain uses TRBV13 with TRBJ1-1; 9 nucleotides agree with TRBD1. V gave up 5 bases and J gave up 5 bases; unmatched junction bases: 12. This CDR3 contains 16 residues. Germline V gene sequence: CDR1 PRHDT, CDR2 FYEKMQ (reference sequence).

The chain couples TRBV3-1 (or the pseudogene TRBV3-2) to TRBJ1-4; maybe TRBD1 (5 bases). In germline, CDR1 is LGHDT, CDR2 YNNKEL (reference sequence). V lost 1 base and J 8 bases, leaving 11 bases between the germline ends. The CDR3 spans 14 residues. In DNA form, the CDR3 reads TGTGCCAGCAGCCAAGGGCAGGGCAGGGAAAAACTGTTTTTT. It encodes CASSQGQGREKLFF.

The chain has TRBV18 and TRBJ2-5; maybe TRBD1 (6 bases). Germline V gives CDR1 KGHSH, CDR2 LQKENI. This CDR3 spans 14 amino acids. Between the trimmed V and J ends, which lost 3 bases and 1 base, there was a span of 9 bases. CDR3 region: CASSPRGVQETQYF. Here the CDR3 DNA reads TGTGCCAGCTCACCCAGGGGTGTCCAAGAGACCCAGTACTTC.

The genes are TRBV10-1 and TRBJ1-5, with TRBD1 matching 8 bases. The germline CDR1 and CDR2 sequences are WNHNN and SYGVQD (reference sequence). V trimming: 8 bases; J trimming: 3 bases; junction bases outside the gene matches: 15. This CDR3 is 17 amino acids long. CDR3 protein: CASRGAKDRVNNQPQHF. The CDR3 bases are TGCGCCAGCCGGGGGGCCAAGGACAGGGTGAACAATCAGCCCCAGCATTTT.

The chain has TRBV12-3 or TRBV12-4 and TRBJ1-2; D gene uncertain. The CDR3 extends over 13 amino acids. V was pared by 1 base and J by 3 bases, with 6 bases between. In DNA form, the CDR3 reads TGTGCCAGCAGTTTAGGCACAGACTATGGCTACACCTTC. It is translated as CASSLGTDYGYTF.

The rearrangement uses TRBV5-4 and TRBJ2-3; D is perhaps TRBD1 (6 bases). The V gene lost 0 bases and the J gene lost 3 bases, with 8 bases spanning the gap. The V gene's germline CDR1 is SGHNT and CDR2 YYREEE (reference sequence). This CDR3 is 14 amino acids long. CDR3: CASSLDRATDTQYF. CDR3 in DNA: TGTGCCAGCAGCTTGGACAGGGCGACAGATACGCAGTATTTT.

The chain recombines TRBV6-1 with TRBJ2-5; 11 bases fit TRBD2. CDR3 length equals 16 residues. In germline, CDR1 is MNHNS, CDR2 SASEGT. J gave up 1 base and V 2 bases, and 3 bases lay outside the gene matches. The CDR3 nucleotides are TGTGCCAGCAGTGAACTAGCGGGGGGCCCCCAAGAGACCCAGTACTTC. Protein: CASSELAGGPQETQYF.